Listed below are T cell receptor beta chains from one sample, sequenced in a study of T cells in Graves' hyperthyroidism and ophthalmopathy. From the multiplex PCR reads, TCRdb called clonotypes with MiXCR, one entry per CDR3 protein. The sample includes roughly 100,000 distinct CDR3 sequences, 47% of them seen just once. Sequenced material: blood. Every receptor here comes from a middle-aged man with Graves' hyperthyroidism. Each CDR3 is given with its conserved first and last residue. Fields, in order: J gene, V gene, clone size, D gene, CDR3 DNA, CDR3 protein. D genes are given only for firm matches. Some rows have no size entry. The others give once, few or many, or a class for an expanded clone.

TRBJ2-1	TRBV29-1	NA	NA	TGCAGCGTTTTTCAGGGGAGGGACAATGAGCAGTTCTTC	CSVFQGRDNEQFF
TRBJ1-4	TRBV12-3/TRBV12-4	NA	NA	TGTGCCAGCAGTTATAACTTGGAGGCGGGTGAAAAACTGTTTTTT	CASSYNLEAGEKLFF
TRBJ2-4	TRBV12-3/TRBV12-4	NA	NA	TGTGCCAGCAGCTCGGACAGACACTCTGGAAACATTCAGTACTTC	CASSSDRHSGNIQYF
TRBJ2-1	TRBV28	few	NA	TGTGCCAGCAGTTCTTCTTGGGGGGATGAGCAGTTCTTC	CASSSSWGDEQFF
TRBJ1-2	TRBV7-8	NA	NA	TGTGCCAGCAGTTCGACCGCTAACTATGGCTACACCTTC	CASSSTANYGYTF
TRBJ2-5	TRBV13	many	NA	TGTGCCAGCAGTCAGAGGGGGTTCGGAGAGACCCAGTACTTC	CASSQRGFGETQYF
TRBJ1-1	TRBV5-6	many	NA	TGTGCCAGCAGCTTGAGAGGGACCACTGAAGCTTTCTTT	CASSLRGTTEAFF
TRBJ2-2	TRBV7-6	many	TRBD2	TGTGTCAGCAGTCGGGGGGGGGACACCGGGGAGCTGTTTTTT	CVSSRGGDTGELFF
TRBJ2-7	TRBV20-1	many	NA	TGCAGTGCCTCCGGGACACTATCCTACGAGCAGTACTTC	CSASGTLSYEQYF
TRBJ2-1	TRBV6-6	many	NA	TGTGCCAGCAGCCTCGGATCGAGTGAGCAGTTCTTC	CASSLGSSEQFF
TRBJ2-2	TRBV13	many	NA	TGTGCCAGTCGGGAGAGGAACGCCGGGGAGCTGTTTTTT	CASRERNAGELFF
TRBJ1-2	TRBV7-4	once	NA	TGTGCCAGCCAGCCTAGCGGGAGGGAGAATGAGGGCTACACCTTC	CASQPSGRENEGYTF
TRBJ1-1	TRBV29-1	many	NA	TGCAGCGCTGCGGGGGCCATGAACACTGAAGCTTTCTTT	CSAAGAMNTEAFF
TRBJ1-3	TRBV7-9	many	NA	TGTGCCAGCAGCCCGGTGGTGATCTCTGGAAACACCATATATTTT	CASSPVVISGNTIYF
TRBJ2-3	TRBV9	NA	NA	TGTGTCAGCAGCCGGACTGGCGTCACAGATACGCAGTATTTT	CVSSRTGVTDTQYF
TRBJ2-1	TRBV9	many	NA	TGTGCCAGCAGCGTAGCTCCCCCGGGAAGCTCCTACAATGAGCAGTTCTTC	CASSVAPPGSSYNEQFF
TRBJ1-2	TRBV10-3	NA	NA	TGTGCCAGCCAATACCCAGGGCCCAGGTCTTATGGATACACCTTC	CASQYPGPRSYGYTF
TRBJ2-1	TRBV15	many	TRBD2	TGTGCCACCAGCAGAGATCGGGAGGGCCTTGACAATGAGCAGTTCTTC	CATSRDREGLDNEQFF
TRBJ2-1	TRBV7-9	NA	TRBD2	TGTGCCAGCTCACCGCGGACTAGCGGGGGGCCCTACAATGAGCAGTTCTTC	CASSPRTSGGPYNEQFF
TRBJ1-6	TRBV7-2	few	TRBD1	TGTGCCAGCAGCCAATCCGGGACAGGATATTCACCCCTCCACTTT	CASSQSGTGYSPLHF
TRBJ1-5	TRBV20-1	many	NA	TGCAGTGCTAGAGATCCTGGTAGCAATCAGCCCCAGCATTTT	CSARDPGSNQPQHF
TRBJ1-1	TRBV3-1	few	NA	TGTGCCAGCAGCCGGGACAAGAACACTGAAGCTTTCTTT	CASSRDKNTEAFF
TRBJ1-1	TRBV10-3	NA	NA	TGTGCCATCAGTGGGGGAAGTGAAGCTTTCTTT	CAISGGSEAFF
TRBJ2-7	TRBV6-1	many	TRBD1	TGTGCCAGCAGTGGAAACCGGGACAGGGAGGAGCAGTACTTC	CASSGNRDREEQYF
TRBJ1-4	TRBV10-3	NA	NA	TGTGCCATCGGGGGGGACCCCAATGAAAAACTGTTTTTT	CAIGGDPNEKLFF